These T cell receptor beta chains were read from a single sample in a study of graft-versus-host responses after intestinal transplantation. Sequencing was performed with immunoSEQ multiplex PCR; in TCRdb, only in-frame clones are kept and a portion is missing. Seen here are 60,000 to 65,000 clones, 89% observed once, and the top ten hold over 1.5%. The input for sequencing was ileum tissue, taken more than 350 days after transplant. These receptors were obtained from a human patient who received an intestinal transplant, so some T cells may come from the graft donor. CDR3s leave out the opening cysteine and the closing phenylalanine or tryptophan. A D gene is named only where the DNA matches it firmly.

V: TRBV5-1
D: -
CDR3: ASSPSSGQGAYEQY

V: TRBV2
D: -
CDR3: ASQNTEAF

V: TRBV4-2
D: -
CDR3: ASSQGARLLLNTEAL

V: TRBV28
D: -
CDR3: ASSLGAGELF

V: TRBV6-6
D: -
CDR3: ASSDRFYEKLF

V: TRBV28
D: -
CDR3: ASSLEEETQY

V: TRBV28
D: -
CDR3: ASSPPLWSYEQY

V: TRBV4-1
D: -
CDR3: ASSQPSGGRNEQF

V: TRBV5-1
D: -
CDR3: ASSLGQGWLNEQF

V: TRBV7-9
D: -
CDR3: ASSSRGSRAF

V: TRBV4-1
D: -
CDR3: ASSQAGEETQY

V: TRBV27
D: TRBD1
CDR3: ARAGTGGELDNQPQH

V: TRBV30
D: TRBD2
CDR3: AWSVGGSGRDNEQF

V: TRBV7-9
D: -
CDR3: ASSLGWGPLEQY

V: TRBV29-1
D: -
CDR3: SAYTGSNTGELF

V: TRBV11-2
D: TRBD2
CDR3: ASSPAGGGASWSETQY

V: TRBV5-1
D: TRBD1
CDR3: ASSLAPGQGIYEQY

V: TRBV29-1
D: -
CDR3: SVVAVTNPGELF

V: TRBV5-1
D: -
CDR3: ASSLGVTSSGNTIY